The subject of this entry is one TCR beta chain. Its antigen remains unknown. The data were taken from a study of T cell responses to AZD1222 COVID-19 vaccine. Study as a whole: Pooled together were second doses at about 4 or about 12 weeks.

Study-wide results and caveats: Epitopes outside B.1.351 and B.1.1.7 mutated regions reportedly drew nearly half of spike TCRs. Samples come after the peak T cell response, not at day 14. Increases in Spike-specific TCR breadth and depth were seen after two AZD1222 doses.

Using immunoSEQ multiplex PCR, the repertoire was profiled, and TCRdb retains in-frame clones only, with some absent. The sample has 56,000 or so clones, roughly 85% seen once; the top ten hold over 13%. The TCR comes from an adult in good health. The sample in question was peripheral blood, obtained on day 0 of AZD1222 vaccination.

Written as DNA, the CDR3 is TGTGCCAGTAGTATGGGCGGGCCCCTCACAGATACGCAGTATTTT. Translation gives CASSMGGPLTDTQYF. The chain couples TRBV19 to TRBJ2-3; tentative D call: TRBD2 (5 bases). The CDR3 runs 15 residues. Germline values: CDR1 LNHDA, CDR2 SQIVND (reference sequence). Between the trimmed V and J ends, which lost 3 bases and 2 bases, there was a span of 12 bases.